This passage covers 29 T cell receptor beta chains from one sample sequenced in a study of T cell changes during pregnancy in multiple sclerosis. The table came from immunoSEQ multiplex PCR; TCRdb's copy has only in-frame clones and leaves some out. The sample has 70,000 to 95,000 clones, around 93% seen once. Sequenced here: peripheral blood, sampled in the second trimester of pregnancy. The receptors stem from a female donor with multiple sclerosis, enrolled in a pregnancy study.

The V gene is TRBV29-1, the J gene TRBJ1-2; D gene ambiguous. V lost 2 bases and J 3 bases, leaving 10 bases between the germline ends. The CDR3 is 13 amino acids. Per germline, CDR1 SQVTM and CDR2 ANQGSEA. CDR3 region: CSVEPQADYGYTF. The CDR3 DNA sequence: TGCAGCGTTGAACCCCAGGCAGACTATGGCTACACCTTC.

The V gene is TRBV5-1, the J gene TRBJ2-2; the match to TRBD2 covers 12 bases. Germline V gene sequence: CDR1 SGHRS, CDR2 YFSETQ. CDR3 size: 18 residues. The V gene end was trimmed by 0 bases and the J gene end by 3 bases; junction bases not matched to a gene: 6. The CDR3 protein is CASSLALAGGPDTGELFF. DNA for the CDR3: TGCGCCAGCAGCTTGGCTCTAGCGGGGGGGCCTGACACCGGGGAGCTGTTTTTT.

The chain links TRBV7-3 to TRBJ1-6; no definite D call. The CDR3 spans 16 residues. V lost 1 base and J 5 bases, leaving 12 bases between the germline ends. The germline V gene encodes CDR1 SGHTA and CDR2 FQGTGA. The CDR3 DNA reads TGTGCCAGCAGCTTAAGAGTCGTTCTGGATAATTCACCCCTCCACTTT. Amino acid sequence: CASSLRVVLDNSPLHF.

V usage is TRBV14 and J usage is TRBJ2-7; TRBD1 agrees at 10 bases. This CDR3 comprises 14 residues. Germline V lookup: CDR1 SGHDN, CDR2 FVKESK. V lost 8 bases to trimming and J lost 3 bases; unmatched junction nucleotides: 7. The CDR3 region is CASRPGTGVYEQYF. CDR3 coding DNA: TGTGCCAGCCGTCCCGGGACAGGGGTCTACGAGCAGTACTTC.

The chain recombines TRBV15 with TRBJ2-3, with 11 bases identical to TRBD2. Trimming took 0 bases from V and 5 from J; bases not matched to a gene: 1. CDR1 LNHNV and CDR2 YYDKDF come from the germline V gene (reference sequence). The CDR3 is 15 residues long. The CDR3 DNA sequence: TGTGCCACCAGCAGAGAACTAGCGGGGGTAGATACGCAGTATTTT. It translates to CATSRELAGVDTQYF.

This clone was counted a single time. CDR3 bases: TGTGCCAGCAGCGAGGGAATCACCGGGGAGCTGTTTTTT. Translating it yields CASSEGITGELFF. The chain combines TRBV2 with TRBJ2-2, with D possibly matching TRBD2 (5 bases). CDR3 length: 13 residues. The V and J ends lost 6 bases and 4 bases respectively, with 9 bases between them. Germline V lookup: CDR1 SNHLY, CDR2 FYNNEI. Filled out from reference TRBV2 and TRBJ2-2, the complete variable domain reads EPEVTQTPSHQVTQMGQEVILRCVPISNHLYFYWYRQILGQKVEFLVSFYNNEISEKSEIFDDQFSVERPDGSNFTLKIRSTKLEDSAMYFCASSEGITGELFFGEGSRLTVL.

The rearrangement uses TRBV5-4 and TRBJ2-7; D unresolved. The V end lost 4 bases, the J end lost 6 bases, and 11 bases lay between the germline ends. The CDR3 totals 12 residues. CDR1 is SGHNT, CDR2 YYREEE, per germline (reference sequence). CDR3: CASSLDESEQYF. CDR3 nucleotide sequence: TGTGCCAGCAGCCTAGACGAAAGCGAGCAGTACTTC.

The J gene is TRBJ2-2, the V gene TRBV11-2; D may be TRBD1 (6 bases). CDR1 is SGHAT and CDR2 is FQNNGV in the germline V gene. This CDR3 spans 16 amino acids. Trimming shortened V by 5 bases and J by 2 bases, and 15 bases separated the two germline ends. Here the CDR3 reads CASSRVLQGNTGELFF. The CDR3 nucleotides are TGTGCCAGCAGCCGAGTGCTACAGGGTAACACCGGGGAGCTGTTTTTT.

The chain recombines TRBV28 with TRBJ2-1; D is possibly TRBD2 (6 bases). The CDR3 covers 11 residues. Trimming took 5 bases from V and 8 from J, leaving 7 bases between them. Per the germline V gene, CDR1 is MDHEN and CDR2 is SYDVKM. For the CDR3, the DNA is TGTGCCAGCAGTCCGGGAGATGAGCAGTTCTTC. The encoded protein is CASSPGDEQFF.

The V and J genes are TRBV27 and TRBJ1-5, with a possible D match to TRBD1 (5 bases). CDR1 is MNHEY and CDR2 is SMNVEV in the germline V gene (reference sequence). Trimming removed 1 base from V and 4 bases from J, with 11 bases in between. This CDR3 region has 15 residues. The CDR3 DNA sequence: TGTGCCAGCAGTTTATTAGGGGAGGGTAATCAGCCCCAGCATTTT. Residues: CASSLLGEGNQPQHF.

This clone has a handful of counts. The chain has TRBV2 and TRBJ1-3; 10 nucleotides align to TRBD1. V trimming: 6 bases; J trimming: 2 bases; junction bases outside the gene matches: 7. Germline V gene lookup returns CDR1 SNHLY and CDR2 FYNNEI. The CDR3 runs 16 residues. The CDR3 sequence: CASSQDRGSPGNTIYF. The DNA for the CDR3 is TGTGCCAGCAGCCAGGACAGGGGGAGTCCTGGAAACACCATATATTTT.

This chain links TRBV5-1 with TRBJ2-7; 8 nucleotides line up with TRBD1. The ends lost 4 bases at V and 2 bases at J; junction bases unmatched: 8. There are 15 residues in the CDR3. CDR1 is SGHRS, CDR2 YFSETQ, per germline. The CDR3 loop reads CASSGTGQGPYEQYF. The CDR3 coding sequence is TGCGCCAGCAGCGGAACCGGACAGGGTCCCTACGAGCAGTACTTC.

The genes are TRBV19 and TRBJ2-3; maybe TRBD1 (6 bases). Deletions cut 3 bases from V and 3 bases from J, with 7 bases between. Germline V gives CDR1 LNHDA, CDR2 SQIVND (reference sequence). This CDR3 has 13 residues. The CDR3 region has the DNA TGTGCCAGTAGTATCCAGGGGACAGATACGCAGTATTTT. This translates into CASSIQGTDTQYF.

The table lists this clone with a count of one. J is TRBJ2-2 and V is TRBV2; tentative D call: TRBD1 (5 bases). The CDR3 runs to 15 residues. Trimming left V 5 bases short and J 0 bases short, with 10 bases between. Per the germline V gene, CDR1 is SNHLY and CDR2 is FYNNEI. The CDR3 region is CASSYDSANTGELFF. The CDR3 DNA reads TGTGCCAGCAGTTACGACAGCGCGAACACCGGGGAGCTGTTTTTT.

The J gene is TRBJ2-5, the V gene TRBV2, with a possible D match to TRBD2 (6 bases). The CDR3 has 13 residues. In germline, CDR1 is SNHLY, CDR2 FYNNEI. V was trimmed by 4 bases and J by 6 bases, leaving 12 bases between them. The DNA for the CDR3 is TGTGCCAGCAGTGCTGGGGAGGCGAAGACCCAGTACTTC. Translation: CASSAGEAKTQYF.

In nucleotides, the CDR3 is TGTGCCAGCAGCTTATTCGGGGGGGGCCGCGAGCAGTACTTC. This sequence encodes CASSLFGGGREQYF. The chain uses TRBV11-3 and TRBJ2-7; TRBD2 aligns across 8 bases. CDR1 SGHNT and CDR2 YENEEA come from the germline V gene. The CDR3 extends over 14 amino acids. V shed 2 bases and J 6 bases; nucleotides not matched to a gene: 6.

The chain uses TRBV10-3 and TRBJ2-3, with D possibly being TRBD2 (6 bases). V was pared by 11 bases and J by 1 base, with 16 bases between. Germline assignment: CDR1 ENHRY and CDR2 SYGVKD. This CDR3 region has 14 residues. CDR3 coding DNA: TGTGCCTCCACCGGGACTTCTGGCACAGATACGCAGTATTTT. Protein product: CASTGTSGTDTQYF.

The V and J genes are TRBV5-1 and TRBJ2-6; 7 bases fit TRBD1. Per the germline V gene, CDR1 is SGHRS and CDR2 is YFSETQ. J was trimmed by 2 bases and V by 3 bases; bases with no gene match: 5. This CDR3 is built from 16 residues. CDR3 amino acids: CASSSRTGTGANVLTF. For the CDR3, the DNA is TGCGCCAGCAGCTCGAGGACAGGTACTGGGGCCAACGTCCTGACTTTC.

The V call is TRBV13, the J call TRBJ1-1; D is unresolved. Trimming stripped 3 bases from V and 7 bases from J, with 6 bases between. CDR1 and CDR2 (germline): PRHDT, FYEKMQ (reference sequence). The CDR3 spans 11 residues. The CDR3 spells CASSFVYEAFF. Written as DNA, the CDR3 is TGTGCCAGCAGCTTCGTGTATGAAGCTTTCTTT.

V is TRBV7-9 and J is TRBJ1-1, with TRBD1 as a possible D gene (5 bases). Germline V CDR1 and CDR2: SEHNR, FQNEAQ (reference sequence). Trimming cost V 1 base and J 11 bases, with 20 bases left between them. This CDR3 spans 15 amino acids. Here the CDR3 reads CASSLDGDRRQMAFF. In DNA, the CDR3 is TGTGCCAGCAGCTTAGATGGTGATCGGCGACAGATGGCTTTCTTT. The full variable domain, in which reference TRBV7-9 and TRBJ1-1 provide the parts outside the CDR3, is DTGVSQNPRHKITKRGQNVTFRCDPISEHNRLYWYRQTLGQGPEFLTYFQNEAQLEKSRLLSDRFSAERPKGSFSTLEIQRTEQGDSAMYLCASSLDGDRRQMAFFGQGTRLTVV.

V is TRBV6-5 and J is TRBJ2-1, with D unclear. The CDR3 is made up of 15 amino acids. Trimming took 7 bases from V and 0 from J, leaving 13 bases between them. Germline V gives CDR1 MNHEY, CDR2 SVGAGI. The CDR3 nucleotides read TGTGCCAGCACCGAGTATTCTAGCTCCTACAATGAGCAGTTCTTC. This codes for CASTEYSSSYNEQFF.

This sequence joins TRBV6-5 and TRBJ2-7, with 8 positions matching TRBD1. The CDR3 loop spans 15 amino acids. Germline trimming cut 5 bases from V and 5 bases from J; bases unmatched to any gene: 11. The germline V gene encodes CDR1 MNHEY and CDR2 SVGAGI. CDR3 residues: CASSPGQAVGDEQYF. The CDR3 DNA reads TGTGCCAGCAGTCCGGGACAGGCGGTTGGGGACGAGCAGTACTTC.

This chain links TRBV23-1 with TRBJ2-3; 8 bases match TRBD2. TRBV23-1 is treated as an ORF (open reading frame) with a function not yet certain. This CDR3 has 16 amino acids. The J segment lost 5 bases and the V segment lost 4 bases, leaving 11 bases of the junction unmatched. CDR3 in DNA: TGCGCCAGCAGTCTGGATCGGGGGGGCAGTATAGATACGCAGTATTTT. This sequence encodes CASSLDRGGSIDTQYF.

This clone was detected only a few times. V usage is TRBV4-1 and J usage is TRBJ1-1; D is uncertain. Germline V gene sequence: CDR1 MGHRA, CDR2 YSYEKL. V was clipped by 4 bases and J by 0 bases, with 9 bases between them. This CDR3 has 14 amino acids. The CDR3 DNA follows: TGCGCCAGCAGCCCTAGCGTTGTGAACACTGAAGCTTTCTTT. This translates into CASSPSVVNTEAFF.

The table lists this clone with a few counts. The CDR3 nucleotides read TGTGCCAGCAGTGAAGGACAGGGCCGGGGAGAGGGTGCCTACGAGCAGTACTTC. This gives the protein CASSEGQGRGEGAYEQYF. This sequence joins TRBV2 and TRBJ2-7, with TRBD1 identical over 7 bases. In germline, CDR1 is SNHLY, CDR2 FYNNEI. The trim removed 1 base at V and 2 bases at J, leaving 14 bases unmatched. The CDR3 is made up of 18 amino acids.

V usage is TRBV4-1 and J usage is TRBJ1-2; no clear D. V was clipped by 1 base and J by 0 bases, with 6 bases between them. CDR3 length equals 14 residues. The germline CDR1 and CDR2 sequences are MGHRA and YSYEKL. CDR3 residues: CASSQVTANYGYTF. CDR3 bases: TGCGCCAGCAGCCAAGTTACAGCTAACTATGGCTACACCTTC.

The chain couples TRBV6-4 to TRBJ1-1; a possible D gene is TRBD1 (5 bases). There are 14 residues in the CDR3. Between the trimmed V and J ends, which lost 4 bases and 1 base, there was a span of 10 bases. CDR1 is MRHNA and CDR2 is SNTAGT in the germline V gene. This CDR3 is CASSAGGENTEAFF. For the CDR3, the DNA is TGTGCCAGCAGTGCGGGAGGGGAGAACACTGAAGCTTTCTTT.

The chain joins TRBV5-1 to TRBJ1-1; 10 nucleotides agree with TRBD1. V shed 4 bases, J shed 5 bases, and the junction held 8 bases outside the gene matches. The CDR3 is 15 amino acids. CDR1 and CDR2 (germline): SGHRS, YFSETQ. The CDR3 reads CASSGETGGSTEAFF. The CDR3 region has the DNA TGCGCCAGCAGCGGGGAGACAGGGGGCAGTACTGAAGCTTTCTTT.

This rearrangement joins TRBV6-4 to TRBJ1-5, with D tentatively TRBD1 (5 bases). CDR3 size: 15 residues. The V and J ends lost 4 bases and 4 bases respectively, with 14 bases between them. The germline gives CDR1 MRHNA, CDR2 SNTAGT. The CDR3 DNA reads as TGTGCCAGCAGTGTGGGGGGGGAAGGGAATCAGCCCCAGCATTTT. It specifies CASSVGGEGNQPQHF.